The TCR beta chain described here comes from a study of molecular identifiers for immune sequencing clone quantification. Overall study: Four of five splits of RNA from roughly 20,000 or 100,000 naive CD8 cells were sequenced in replicates. Study-wide points: Identical TCR molecules can share a barcode, and this sharing could underestimate highly expanded clone sizes. Whereas naive cells kept under 1% of molecules in clones above 20 RNA copies, such clones held over 97% in effectors.

Sorted naive CD8 T cells were those defined as CD8+CD4-CCR7+CD45RA+. TCRdb redid the calling of the PCR reads with MiXCR, one entry per CDR3 protein. The sample has about 640,000 distinct CDR3 sequences; roughly 21% are singletons. The V end was cut by 4 bases, the J end by 5 bases, with 9 bases between. The length of the CDR3 is 11 residues. The germline V gene encodes CDR1 DFQATT and CDR2 SNEGSKA (reference sequence). This clonotype turned up a few times. Its antigen is not known. Sequencing used naive CD8+ T cells from blood, with Jurkat cell RNA spiked in. The subset is: FACS-sorted CD8+CD4-CCR7+CD45RA+ naive T cells. This TCR was sampled from a human donor in good health. Some libraries in this study had Jurkat cell RNA spiked in. The chain has TRBV20-1 and TRBJ2-7; D is undetermined. Written as DNA, the CDR3 is TGCAGTGCTATTGTGGTCGACGAGCAGTACTTC. This codes for CSAIVVDEQYF.